Shown below are 16 T cell receptor beta chains from a single sample sequenced in a study of T-cell reconstitution after alpha-beta-depleted transplantation in children. This sample's TCRbeta library carried unique molecular identifier barcodes. TCRdb processed the PCR reads anew with MiXCR; each CDR3 protein has one entry. The table lists a few hundred thousand distinct CDR3 sequences, more than 20% of them singletons. Sequenced material: PBMCs, taken before TCRalphabeta/CD19-depleted stem cell transplant. These receptors were taken from a boy less than two years old with Wiskott-Aldrich syndrome, due to receive a stem cell transplant.

The V and J genes are TRBV5-1 and TRBJ2-2, with no clear D. Between the trimmed V and J ends, which lost 1 base and 1 base, there was a span of 11 bases. The germline CDR1 and CDR2 sequences are SGHRS and YFSETQ. CDR3 length: 16 amino acids. CDR3 region: CASSLFRSGNTGELFF. The CDR3 nucleotides are TGCGCCAGCAGCTTGTTCAGGTCGGGGAACACCGGGGAGCTGTTTTTT.

For the CDR3, the DNA is TGCGCCAGCAGCCGACAGGTAGAAGAGACCCAGTACTTC. Translated: CASSRQVEETQYF. V is TRBV5-1 and J is TRBJ2-5; possibly TRBD1 for D (6 bases). Germline V gene lookup returns CDR1 SGHRS and CDR2 YFSETQ. The CDR3 loop spans 13 amino acids. Trimming removed 4 bases from V and 3 bases from J, with 10 bases in between.

This clonotype occurred a few times. The chain recombines TRBV14 with TRBJ1-6, with D unresolved. The CDR3 is 13 residues long. Germline CDR1 is SGHDN and CDR2 is FVKESK. Trimming removed 3 bases from V and 10 bases from J, with 10 bases in between. CDR3 sequence: CASSQKLGSPLHF. The CDR3 bases are TGTGCCAGCAGCCAGAAATTGGGGTCACCCCTCCACTTT.

The rearrangement joins TRBV7-9 to TRBJ1-2; D remains unclear. The length of the CDR3 is 16 residues. Germline V lookup: CDR1 SEHNR, CDR2 FQNEAQ (reference sequence). V lost 1 base, J lost 3 bases, and 15 bases lay in between. Here the CDR3 reads CASSLVDGRNYYGYTF. The CDR3 DNA reads as TGTGCCAGCAGCTTAGTGGACGGCAGGAACTACTATGGCTACACCTTC. The full variable domain, completed using reference TRBV7-9 and TRBJ1-2, is DTGVSQNPRHKITKRGQNVTFRCDPISEHNRLYWYRQTLGQGPEFLTYFQNEAQLEKSRLLSDRFSAERPKGSFSTLEIQRTEQGDSAMYLCASSLVDGRNYYGYTFGSGTRLTVV.

The rearrangement links TRBV12-3 or TRBV12-4 to TRBJ2-1; 10 positions match TRBD2. The CDR3 covers 15 residues. V shed 2 bases, J shed 7 bases, and the junction held 5 bases outside the gene matches. CDR3 sequence: CASSLFLAGVNEQFF. CDR3 nucleotide sequence: TGTGCCAGCAGTTTATTCCTAGCGGGAGTGAATGAGCAGTTCTTC.

The chain uses TRBV7-9 and TRBJ1-2, with 7 bases aligning to TRBD1. The V gene end was trimmed by 7 bases and the J gene end by 4 bases; junction bases not matched to a gene: 15. CDR3 length equals 16 residues. Germline CDR1 reads SEHNR; CDR2 reads FQNEAQ (reference sequence). In nucleotides, the CDR3 is TGTGCCAGCACCATCTCGGGGACAGAGGAAACCTATGGCTACACCTTC. This encodes CASTISGTEETYGYTF. Full variable domain (rest looked up from reference TRBV7-9 and TRBJ1-2): DTGVSQNPRHKITKRGQNVTFRCDPISEHNRLYWYRQTLGQGPEFLTYFQNEAQLEKSRLLSDRFSAERPKGSFSTLEIQRTEQGDSAMYLCASTISGTEETYGYTFGSGTRLTVV.

This clonotype has only a few counts. The chain carries TRBV3-1 and TRBJ2-1; 10 bases agree with TRBD2. V shed 6 bases and J 9 bases; nucleotides not matched to a gene: 8. The CDR3 consists of 14 residues. Per the germline V gene, CDR1 is LGHDT and CDR2 is YNNKEL (reference sequence). CDR3 nucleotide sequence: TGTGCCAGCAGTGCCCTAGCGGGAGAGGGTGAGCAGTTCTTC. Amino acids: CASSALAGEGEQFF.

This clonotype showed up just a few times. The V and J genes are TRBV29-1 and TRBJ2-4; weak D call: TRBD2 (5 bases). Germline V CDR1 and CDR2: SQVTM, ANQGSEA. The CDR3 is 16 amino acids. Trimming removed 6 bases at V and 1 base at J, with 19 bases between. The CDR3 here is CSVSMRGSGAKNIQYF. Here the CDR3 DNA reads TGCAGCGTGAGCATGAGAGGGAGTGGGGCCAAAAACATTCAGTACTTC.

The chain has TRBV5-6 and TRBJ2-5, with D perhaps TRBD1 (6 bases). V shed 4 bases and J shed 0 bases, with 10 bases lying between them. This CDR3 is built from 14 residues. Per the germline V gene, CDR1 is SGHDT and CDR2 is YYEEEE. CDR3 sequence reads: CASSQTGNQETQYF. The CDR3 nucleotides are TGTGCCAGCAGCCAGACAGGAAACCAAGAGACCCAGTACTTC.

The CDR3 DNA sequence: TGCAGTGCTAGCAGGACGCGGGACAATTACTACGAGCAGTACTTC. Encoded protein: CSASRTRDNYYEQYF. V usage is TRBV20-1 and J usage is TRBJ2-7; D could derive from TRBD1 or TRBD2 (6 bases each). The V end was cut by 3 bases, the J end by 3 bases, with 18 bases between. The CDR3 has 15 residues. The germline gives CDR1 DFQATT, CDR2 SNEGSKA (reference sequence).

This clonotype was seen a few times. The V and J genes are TRBV7-2 and TRBJ2-7; weak D call: TRBD2 (6 bases). This CDR3 is built from 13 residues. With 1 base removed from V and 6 bases from J, the gap between germline ends came to 10 bases. Per the germline V gene, CDR1 is SGHTA and CDR2 is FQGNSA. CDR3 sequence reads: CASSLGPEGEQYF. The CDR3 DNA is TGTGCCAGCAGCTTAGGCCCGGAGGGCGAGCAGTACTTC.

The chain combines TRBV5-1 with TRBJ2-2; the match to TRBD2 covers 10 bases. V lost 2 bases to trimming and J lost 6 bases; unmatched junction nucleotides: 4. The CDR3 has 15 amino acids. The V gene's germline CDR1 is SGHRS and CDR2 YFSETQ. The CDR3: CASSLPAGGAGELFF. The CDR3 nucleotides are TGCGCCAGCAGCTTACCAGCGGGAGGGGCCGGGGAGCTGTTTTTT.

This clonotype was detected a few times. J is TRBJ2-7 and V is TRBV6-1; tentatively, D is TRBD1 (5 bases). The CDR3 contains 15 residues. V lost 6 bases, J lost 0 bases, and 15 bases lay in between. The V gene's germline CDR1 is MNHNS and CDR2 SASEGT. The DNA for the CDR3 is TGTGCCAGCAGACCCAGGGCTTTGGGCTCCTACGAGCAGTACTTC. It translates to CASRPRALGSYEQYF.

This chain links TRBV20-1 with TRBJ1-2, with TRBD1 matching 8 bases. Germline CDR1 reads DFQATT; CDR2 reads SNEGSKA (reference sequence). This CDR3 is 13 amino acids long. V dropped 3 bases and J dropped 8; count of bases not matched to a gene: 8. The CDR3, as DNA: TGCAGTGCTAGCGACAGGGGAGTAGCCGGCTACACCTTC. Translated: CSASDRGVAGYTF.

The gene calls are TRBV7-3 and TRBJ1-1, with D hard to call. Germline V gene sequence: CDR1 SGHTA, CDR2 FQGTGA. CDR3 length equals 12 residues. V was pared by 5 bases and J by 2 bases, with 6 bases between. The CDR3 loop reads CASSDKNTEAFF. CDR3 DNA sequence: TGTGCCAGCAGCGATAAAAACACTGAAGCTTTCTTT.

This chain uses TRBV27 with TRBJ2-7, with 11 nucleotides matching TRBD2. V dropped 1 base and J dropped 4; count of bases not matched to a gene: 12. Germline V gene sequence: CDR1 MNHEY, CDR2 SMNVEV (reference sequence). This CDR3 spans 18 amino acids. CDR3: CASSLLFGTSGELYEQYF. The CDR3 coding sequence is TGTGCCAGCAGTTTATTGTTCGGGACTAGCGGAGAACTTTACGAGCAGTACTTC.